This paragraph reports one T cell receptor (beta chain). Study processing details: By means of reference gene primer amplification, nucleated cell counts were estimated. Method: immunoSEQ multiplex PCR; TCRdb's copy keeps in-frame clones and lacks some. That table gives V, J and clone size, and the DNA gave D and trimming. The table shows 250,000 or so clones, with approximately 87% occurring only once. These data come from a study of blood T cell repertoires in COVID-19. In germline, CDR1 is SGHTS, CDR2 YDEGEE. This CDR3 contains 12 residues. The J segment lost 2 bases and the V segment lost 9 bases, leaving 5 bases of the junction unmatched.

The material sequenced was peripheral blood. The chain carries TRBV5-8 and TRBJ2-7, with TRBD1 matching over 7 bases. The sequence was obtained from a man aged 60 to 69 with acute or convalescent COVID-19. The CDR3 spells CANRQGTYEQYF. DNA of the CDR3: TGTGCCAACAGACAGGGAACCTACGAGCAGTACTTC.